The 17 T cell receptor beta chains given below trace back to one sample, sequenced in a study of blood T cells in healthy people across ages. Next came a second PCR, run for roughly 6 to 11 cycles, which used a sample-barcoded 5' primer along with a J-beta primer mix. Via MiXCR, TCRdb re-called the 5' RACE reads, giving one row per CDR3 protein. The profile shows about 650,000 distinct CDR3 sequences, about 50% of them singletons. Sequencing was carried out using blood. The receptors here all came from a woman aged 80 or over in good health.

The table lists this clonotype with many counts. The CDR3 DNA sequence: TGTGCCACCAGTAGGTTGATCGGGGACACTGAAGCTTTCTTT. As protein: CATSRLIGDTEAFF. This chain joins TRBV15 and TRBJ1-1; no reliable D call. CDR3 length: 14 residues. V lost 6 bases and J lost 3, with 14 bases in between. CDR1 LNHNV and CDR2 YYDKDF come from the germline V gene (reference sequence).

This clonotype was counted a single time. The V gene is TRBV9, the J gene TRBJ2-1; 8 bases are shared with TRBD1. Trimming cost V 3 bases and J 4 bases; bases outside gene matches: 6. The CDR3 consists of 15 residues. The V gene's germline CDR1 is SGDLS and CDR2 YYNGEE. CDR3 coding DNA: TGTGCCAGCAGCGCCTCGACAGGGGATTACAATGAGCAGTTCTTC. Translation gives CASSASTGDYNEQFF.

Note on this clonotype: Possible read error: a much larger clone is one base away. The J gene is TRBJ2-1, the V gene TRBV12-3 or TRBV12-4, with 13 nucleotides matching TRBD2. The CDR3 runs to 15 residues. The CDR3 spells CAGSKGLAGVYEQFF. The CDR3 nucleotides read TGTGCCGGCAGTAAAGGACTAGCGGGGGTCTATGAGCAGTTCTTC.

The chain joins TRBV10-3 to TRBJ2-1; weak D call: TRBD1 (6 bases). CDR1 ENHRY and CDR2 SYGVKD come from the germline V gene. This CDR3 is built from 14 residues. V lost 0 bases and J lost 4, with 7 bases in between. Here the CDR3 DNA reads TGTGCCATCAGTGAGTCGACAGGATACAATGAGCAGTTCTTC. It specifies CAISESTGYNEQFF.

Concerning this clonotype: The junction departs from the called germline gene at one end, perhaps through a read error. The V call is TRBV4-2, the J call TRBJ2-7; D perhaps matches TRBD2 (5 bases). Looked up from germline, CDR1 is LGHNA and CDR2 is YNFKEQ. The CDR3 extends over 17 amino acids. DNA for the CDR3: TGTGCCAGCAGCCAAGACGATTCAGACTACCTCTCCTACGAGCAGTACTTT. It translates to CASSQDDSDYLSYEQYF.

This clonotype has only a few counts. The genes are TRBV9 and TRBJ1-3; 7 positions agree with TRBD1. This CDR3 comprises 15 residues. Germline loops: CDR1 SGDLS, CDR2 YYNGEE. After removal of 2 bases from V and 2 bases from J, the junction contained 4 bases not matched to a gene. The CDR3 region is CASSVLTGAGNTIYF. The CDR3 DNA sequence: TGTGCCAGCAGCGTCCTCACAGGGGCTGGAAACACCATATATTTT.

V gene TRBV6-6 combines with J gene TRBJ1-5, with D hard to call. The CDR3 contains 13 residues. CDR1 is MNHNY and CDR2 is SVGAGI in the germline V gene (reference sequence). V was cut by 10 bases and J by 7 bases, with 17 bases left in between. CDR3 DNA sequence: TGTGCCACGTCATCCCAGGTGAGCCAGCCCCAGCATTTT. Translation: CATSSQVSQPQHF.

The chain is built from TRBV2 and TRBJ1-3, with a weak D call TRBD1 (6 bases). The CDR3 length is 16 residues. In germline, CDR1 is SNHLY, CDR2 FYNNEI. The V end lost 3 bases, the J end lost 2 bases, and 14 bases lay between the germline ends. DNA of the CDR3: TGTGCCAGCAGTGACTACAGGGCATTGCCTGGAAACACCATATATTTT. Its translation: CASSDYRALPGNTIYF.

The rearrangement joins TRBV28 to TRBJ2-3; TRBD2 might be the D (6 bases). The CDR3 is made up of 16 amino acids. The germline V gene encodes CDR1 MDHEN and CDR2 SYDVKM. V dropped 7 bases and J dropped 0 bases, with 17 bases sitting between them. In nucleotides, the CDR3 is TGTGCCAGCACCCCCCCTCTAGCGATAAGCACAGATACGCAGTATTTT. It specifies CASTPPLAISTDTQYF. The full variable domain, its missing parts supplied by reference TRBV28 and TRBJ2-3, is DVKVTQSSRYLVKRTGEKVFLECVQDMDHENMFWYRQDPGLGLRLIYFSYDVKMKEKGDIPEGYSVSREKKERFSLILESASTNQTSMYLCASTPPLAISTDTQYFGPGTRLTVL.

This clonotype was counted many times. The V gene is TRBV3-1, the J gene TRBJ2-2; D unclear. V was clipped by 4 bases and J by 4 bases, with 7 bases between them. Per germline, CDR1 LGHDT and CDR2 YNNKEL (reference sequence). This CDR3 comprises 13 residues. This CDR3 is CASSLRSTGELFF. Written as DNA, the CDR3 is TGTGCCAGCAGCCTGAGAAGCACCGGGGAGCTGTTTTTT.

This clonotype was detected only a few times. This chain uses TRBV4-1 with TRBJ2-1, with 11 nucleotides matching TRBD2. Germline V lookup: CDR1 MGHRA, CDR2 YSYEKL. CDR3 length equals 18 residues. Unmatched junction bases numbered 7, after V lost 0 bases and J lost 3 bases. The CDR3 protein is CASSQDQFGTSGYNEQFF. CDR3 DNA: TGCGCCAGCAGCCAAGATCAGTTTGGGACTAGCGGCTACAATGAGCAGTTCTTC.

The chain carries TRBV27 and TRBJ2-1; possibly TRBD1 for D (5 bases). V was trimmed by 5 bases and J by 7 bases, leaving 24 bases between them. The CDR3 is 17 amino acids. Germline V gene sequence: CDR1 MNHEY, CDR2 SMNVEV (reference sequence). In DNA, the CDR3 is TGTGCCAGCAGTGCCCCCCCCAGGGCTAAGGGTAAAAATGAGCAGTTCTTC. Translation gives CASSAPPRAKGKNEQFF.

There are many counts of this clonotype. J is TRBJ2-5 and V is TRBV5-1; D is unclear. Trimming took 0 bases from V and 3 from J, leaving 12 bases between them. The CDR3 loop spans 15 amino acids. CDR1 and CDR2 (germline): SGHRS, YFSETQ. CDR3 amino acids: CASSLVAVDKETQYF. The CDR3 nucleotides read TGCGCCAGCAGCTTGGTGGCAGTTGACAAAGAGACCCAGTACTTC.

In its sample, this clonotype was seen once. A much larger clone lies one base from this, so it may be a read error. This chain uses TRBV30 with TRBJ2-1, with unresolved D. Per the germline V gene, CDR1 is GTSNPN and CDR2 is SVGIG (reference sequence). This CDR3 comprises 12 residues. V lost 8 bases and J 9 bases, leaving 17 bases between the germline ends. CDR3 bases: TGTGCCGATGAGTTGCGCCGCTGTGAGCAGTTCTTC. Residues: CADELRRCEQFF.

CDR3 loop: CASSQPGRLRETQYF. The CDR3 region has the DNA TGCGCCAGCAGCCAACCTGGACGGCTTAGAGAGACCCAGTACTTC. V is TRBV4-1 and J is TRBJ2-7; unclear D gene. The end of the DNA is better explained by TRBJ2-5, so the J call may be wrong. The CDR3 loop spans 15 amino acids. CDR1 is MGHRA, CDR2 YSYEKL, per germline.

This clonotype was found many times. CDR3 nucleotide sequence: TGTGCTAGTGGCCGGGGAGGGGGATACACAGATACGCAGTATTTT. This translates into CASGRGGGYTDTQYF. This chain links TRBV12-5 with TRBJ2-3; D may be TRBD2 (7 bases). V lost 6 bases to trimming and J lost 2 bases, with 15 bases between them. The CDR3 has 15 residues. Germline CDR1 and CDR2: LGHNT and FRNRAP.

This clonotype has a single count. The chain combines TRBV20-1 with TRBJ1-5; D gene unclear. Germline CDR1 is DFQATT and CDR2 is SNEGSKA (reference sequence). The germline V and J ends were trimmed by 1 base and 9 bases, with 10 bases remaining between them. The CDR3 totals 12 residues. CDR3 in DNA: TGCAGTGCTAGAGGCGCGGGGTGGCCCCAGCATTTT. This gives the protein CSARGAGWPQHF.